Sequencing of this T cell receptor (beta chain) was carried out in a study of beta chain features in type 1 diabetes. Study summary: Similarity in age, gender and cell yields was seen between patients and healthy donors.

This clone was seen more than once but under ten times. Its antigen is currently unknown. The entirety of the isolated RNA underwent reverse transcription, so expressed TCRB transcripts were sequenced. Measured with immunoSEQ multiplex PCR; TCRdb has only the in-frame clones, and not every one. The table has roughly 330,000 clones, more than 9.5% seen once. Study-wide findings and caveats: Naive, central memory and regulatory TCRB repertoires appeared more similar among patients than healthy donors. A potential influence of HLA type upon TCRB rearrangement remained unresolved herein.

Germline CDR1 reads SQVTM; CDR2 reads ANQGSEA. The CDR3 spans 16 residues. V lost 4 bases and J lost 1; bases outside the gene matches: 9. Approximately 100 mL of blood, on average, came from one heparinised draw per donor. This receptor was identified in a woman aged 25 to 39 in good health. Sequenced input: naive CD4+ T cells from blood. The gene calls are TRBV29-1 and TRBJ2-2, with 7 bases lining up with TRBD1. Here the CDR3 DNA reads TGCAGCGTTGGCCCTCCCAGGGGGATGAACACCGGGGAGCTGTTTTTT. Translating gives CSVGPPRGMNTGELFF.